The TCR beta chain under discussion was sequenced for a study of glioma-infiltrating T cells after dendritic cell vaccination. Findings and caveats of the study: TCR clonality showed no direct relationship with survival. Complete blood and tumor specimen sets were limited to few patients.

The CDR3 loop spans 14 amino acids. CDR1 and CDR2 from the germline V gene are SGHNT and YYREEE (reference sequence). With V trimmed by 2 bases and J by 6 bases, 4 bases remained unmatched. The PCR used 60 V beta and 13 J beta primers. The protocol was immunoSEQ multiplex PCR, while the TCRdb copy is restricted to in-frame clones and leaves out a portion. The table has about 92,000 clones, about nine tenths seen once. Note on this clone: The antigen remains undetermined.

Sequencing was performed on blood, taken before dendritic cell vaccination. The chain combines TRBV5-4 with TRBJ1-4; 7 bases are a match to TRBD1. The source is a human donor with glioblastoma. The CDR3 spells CASSFQGGDEKLFF. The CDR3 region has the DNA TGTGCCAGCAGCTTTCAGGGGGGCGATGAAAAACTGTTTTTT.